The TCR beta chain described here comes from a study of blood T cell repertoires in COVID-19. At the level of the study: Samples came from the United States, Italy and Spain, spanning acute and convalescent COVID-19.

Produced via immunoSEQ multiplex PCR; TCRdb's table is partial and in-frame only. The repertoire holds about 480,000 clones, with around nine tenths as singletons. Adults between roughly 18 and 90 years of age took part from about 24 US areas. In Cohort 3, a recovered donor had either two negative PCRs, clearance, or symptom resolution. Germline V lookup: CDR1 SQVTM, CDR2 ANQGSEA. Trimming removed 0 bases at V and 3 bases at J, with 12 bases between. The CDR3 contains 15 residues. Sample: PBMCs or T cells enriched from blood (not recorded which). The genes are TRBV29-1 and TRBJ1-3; D unresolved. The sequence came from a woman between 40 and 50 years old who had recovered from COVID-19. CDR3 residues: CSVEDREGFGNTIYF. CDR3 bases: TGCAGCGTTGAAGATCGGGAAGGGTTTGGAAACACCATATATTTT.